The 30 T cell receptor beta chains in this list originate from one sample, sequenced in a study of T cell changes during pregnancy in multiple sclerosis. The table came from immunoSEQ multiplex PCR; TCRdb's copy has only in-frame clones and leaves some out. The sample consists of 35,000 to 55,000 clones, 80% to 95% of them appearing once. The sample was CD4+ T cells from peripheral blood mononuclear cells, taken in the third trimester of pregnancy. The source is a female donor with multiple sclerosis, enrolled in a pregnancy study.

Here the CDR3 reads CASSQAGGADTQYF. CDR3 nucleotide sequence: TGTGCCAGCAGCCAAGCGGGAGGGGCAGATACGCAGTATTTT. The rearrangement links TRBV9 to TRBJ2-3, with 10 bases that match TRBD2. The CDR3 totals 14 residues. Per the germline V gene, CDR1 is SGDLS and CDR2 is YYNGEE. The J segment lost 4 bases and the V segment lost 4 bases, leaving 3 bases of the junction unmatched.

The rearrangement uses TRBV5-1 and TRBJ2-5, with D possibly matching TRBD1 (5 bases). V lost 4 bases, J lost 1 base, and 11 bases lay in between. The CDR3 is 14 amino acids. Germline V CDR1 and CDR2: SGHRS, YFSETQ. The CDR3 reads CASSLLGVQETQYF. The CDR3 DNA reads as TGCGCCAGCAGCCTGTTAGGGGTCCAAGAGACCCAGTACTTC.

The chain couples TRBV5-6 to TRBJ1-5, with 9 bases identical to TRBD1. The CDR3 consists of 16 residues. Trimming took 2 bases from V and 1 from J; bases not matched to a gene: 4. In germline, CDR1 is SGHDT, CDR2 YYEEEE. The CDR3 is CASSFRDRASNQPQHF. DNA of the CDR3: TGTGCCAGCAGCTTCCGGGACAGGGCAAGCAATCAGCCCCAGCATTTT. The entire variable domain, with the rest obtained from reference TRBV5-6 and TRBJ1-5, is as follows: DAGVTQSPTHLIKTRGQQVTLRCSPKSGHDTVSWYQQALGQGPQFIFQYYEEEERQRGNFPDRFSGHQFPNYSSELNVNALLLGDSALYLCASSFRDRASNQPQHFGDGTRLSIL.

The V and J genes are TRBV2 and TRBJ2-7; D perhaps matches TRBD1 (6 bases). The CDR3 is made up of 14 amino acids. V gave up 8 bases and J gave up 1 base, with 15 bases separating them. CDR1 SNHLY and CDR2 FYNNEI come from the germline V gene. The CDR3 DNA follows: TGTGCCAGCTTAGAGCAGGGGCAGTCCTACGAGCAGTACTTC. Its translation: CASLEQGQSYEQYF. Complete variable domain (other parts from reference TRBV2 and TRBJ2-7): EPEVTQTPSHQVTQMGQEVILRCVPISNHLYFYWYRQILGQKVEFLVSFYNNEISEKSEIFDDQFSVERPDGSNFTLKIRSTKLEDSAMYFCASLEQGQSYEQYFGPGTRLTVT.

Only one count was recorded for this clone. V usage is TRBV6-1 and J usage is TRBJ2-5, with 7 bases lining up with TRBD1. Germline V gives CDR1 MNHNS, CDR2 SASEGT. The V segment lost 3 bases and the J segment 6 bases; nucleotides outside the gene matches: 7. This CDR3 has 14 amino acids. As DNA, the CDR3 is TGTGCCAGCAGTGAGCAGGGACAGTTTCAGACCCAGTACTTC. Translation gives CASSEQGQFQTQYF.

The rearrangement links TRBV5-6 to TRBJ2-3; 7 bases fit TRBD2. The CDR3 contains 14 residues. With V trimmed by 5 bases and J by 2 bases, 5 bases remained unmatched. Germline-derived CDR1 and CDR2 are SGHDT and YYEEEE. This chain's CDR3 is CASRSRDYTDTQYF. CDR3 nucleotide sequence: TGTGCCAGCAGGTCACGGGACTACACAGATACGCAGTATTTT.

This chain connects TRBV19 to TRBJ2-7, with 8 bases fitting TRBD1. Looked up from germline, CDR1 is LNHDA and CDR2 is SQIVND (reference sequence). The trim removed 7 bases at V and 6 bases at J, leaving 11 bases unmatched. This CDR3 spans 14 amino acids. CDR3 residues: CASKRRQGLPEQYF. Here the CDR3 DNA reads TGTGCCAGTAAAAGGAGACAGGGGTTACCCGAGCAGTACTTC.

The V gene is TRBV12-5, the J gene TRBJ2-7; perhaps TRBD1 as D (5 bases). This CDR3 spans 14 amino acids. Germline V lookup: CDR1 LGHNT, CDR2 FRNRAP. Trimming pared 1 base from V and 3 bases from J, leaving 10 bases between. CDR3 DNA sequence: TGTGCTAGTGGTTTGGGGGTCAGGGTCTACGAGCAGTACTTC. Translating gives CASGLGVRVYEQYF.

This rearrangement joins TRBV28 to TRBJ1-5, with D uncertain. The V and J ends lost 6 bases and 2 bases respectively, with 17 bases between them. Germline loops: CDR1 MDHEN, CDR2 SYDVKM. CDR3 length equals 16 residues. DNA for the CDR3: TGTGCCAGCAGACCCTCAATAGGCAGCGGCAATCAGCCCCAGCATTTT. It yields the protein CASRPSIGSGNQPQHF.

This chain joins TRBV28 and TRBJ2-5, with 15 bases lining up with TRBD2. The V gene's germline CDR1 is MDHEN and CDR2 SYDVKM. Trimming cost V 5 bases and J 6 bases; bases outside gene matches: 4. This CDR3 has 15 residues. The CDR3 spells CASSRGTSGRKTQYF. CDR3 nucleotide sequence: TGTGCCAGCAGTAGAGGGACTAGCGGGAGGAAGACCCAGTACTTC.

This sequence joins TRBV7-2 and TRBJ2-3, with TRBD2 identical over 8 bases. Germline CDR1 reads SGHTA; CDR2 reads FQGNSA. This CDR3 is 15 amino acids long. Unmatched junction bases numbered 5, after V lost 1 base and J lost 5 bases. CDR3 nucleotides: TGTGCCAGCAGCTTAGGTGGCGGGAGGCTAGATACGCAGTATTTT. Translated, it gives CASSLGGGRLDTQYF.

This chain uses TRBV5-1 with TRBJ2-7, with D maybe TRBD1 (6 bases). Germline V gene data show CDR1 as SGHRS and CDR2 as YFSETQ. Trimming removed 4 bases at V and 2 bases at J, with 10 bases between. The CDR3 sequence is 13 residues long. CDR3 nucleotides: TGCGCCAGCAGCGCGGACAGCCCCTACGAGCAGTACTTC. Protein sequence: CASSADSPYEQYF.

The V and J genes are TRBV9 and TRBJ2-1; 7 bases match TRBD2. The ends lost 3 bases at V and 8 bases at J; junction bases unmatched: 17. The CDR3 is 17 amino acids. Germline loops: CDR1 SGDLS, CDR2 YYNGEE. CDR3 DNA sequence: TGTGCCAGCAGCGCCCGTGGGCGGGGACTACGTACGGATGAGCAGTTCTTC. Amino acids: CASSARGRGLRTDEQFF.

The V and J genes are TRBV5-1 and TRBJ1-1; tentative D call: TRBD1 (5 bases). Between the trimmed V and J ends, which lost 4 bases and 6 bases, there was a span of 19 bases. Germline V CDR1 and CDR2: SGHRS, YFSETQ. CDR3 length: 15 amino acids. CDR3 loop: CASSGTLGGYSEAFF. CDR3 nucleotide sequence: TGCGCCAGCAGCGGCACTCTGGGGGGTTACTCTGAAGCTTTCTTT.

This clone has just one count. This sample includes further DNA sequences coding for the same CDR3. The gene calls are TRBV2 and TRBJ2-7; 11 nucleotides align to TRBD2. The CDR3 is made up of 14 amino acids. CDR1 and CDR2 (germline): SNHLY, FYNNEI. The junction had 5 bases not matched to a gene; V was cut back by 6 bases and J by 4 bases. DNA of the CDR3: TGTGCCAGCAGACCCGGGACTAGCGGATACGAGCAGTACTTC. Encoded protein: CASRPGTSGYEQYF.

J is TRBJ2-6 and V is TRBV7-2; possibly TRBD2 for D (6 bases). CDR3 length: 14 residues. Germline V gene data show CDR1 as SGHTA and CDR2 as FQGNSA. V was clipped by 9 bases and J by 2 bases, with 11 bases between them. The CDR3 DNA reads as TGTGCCAGAAGTAGCGGCGCTGGGGCCAACGTCCTGACTTTC. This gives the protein CARSSGAGANVLTF.

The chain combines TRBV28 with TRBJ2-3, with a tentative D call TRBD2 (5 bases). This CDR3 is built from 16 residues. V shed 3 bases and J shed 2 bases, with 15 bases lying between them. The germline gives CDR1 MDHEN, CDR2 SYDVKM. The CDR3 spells CASSFTGPLATDTQYF. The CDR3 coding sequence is TGTGCCAGCAGTTTTACTGGACCTCTAGCCACAGATACGCAGTATTTT. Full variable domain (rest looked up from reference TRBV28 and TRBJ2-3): DVKVTQSSRYLVKRTGEKVFLECVQDMDHENMFWYRQDPGLGLRLIYFSYDVKMKEKGDIPEGYSVSREKKERFSLILESASTNQTSMYLCASSFTGPLATDTQYFGPGTRLTVL.

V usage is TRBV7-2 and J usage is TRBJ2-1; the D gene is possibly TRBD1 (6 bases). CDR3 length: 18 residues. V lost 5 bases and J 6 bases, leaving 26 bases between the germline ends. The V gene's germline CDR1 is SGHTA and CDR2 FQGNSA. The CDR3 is CASSRAGTPTGFPNEQFF. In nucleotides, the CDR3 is TGTGCCAGCAGCCGCGCCGGGACACCGACCGGGTTTCCCAATGAGCAGTTCTTC. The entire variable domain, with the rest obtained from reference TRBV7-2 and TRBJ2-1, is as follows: GAGVSQSPSNKVTEKGKDVELRCDPISGHTALYWYRQSLGQGLEFLIYFQGNSAPDKSGLPSDRFSAERTGGSVSTLTIQRTQQEDSAVYLCASSRAGTPTGFPNEQFFGPGTRLTVL.

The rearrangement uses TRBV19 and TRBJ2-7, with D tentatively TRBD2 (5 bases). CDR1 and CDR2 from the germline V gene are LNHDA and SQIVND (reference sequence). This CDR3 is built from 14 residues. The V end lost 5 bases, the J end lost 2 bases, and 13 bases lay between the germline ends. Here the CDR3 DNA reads TGTGCCAGTAGTGTGGACTCGGGCCCCTACGAGCAGTACTTC. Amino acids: CASSVDSGPYEQYF.

Here the CDR3 DNA reads TGTGCCAGCAGCTTAGGTCGAGGGCGGGATGGCACTGAAGCTTTCTTT. This sequence encodes CASSLGRGRDGTEAFF. V usage is TRBV11-2 and J usage is TRBJ1-1, with D unclear. CDR1 and CDR2 (germline): SGHAT, FQNNGV. CDR3 length equals 16 residues. V was clipped by 1 base and J by 4 bases, with 16 bases between them.

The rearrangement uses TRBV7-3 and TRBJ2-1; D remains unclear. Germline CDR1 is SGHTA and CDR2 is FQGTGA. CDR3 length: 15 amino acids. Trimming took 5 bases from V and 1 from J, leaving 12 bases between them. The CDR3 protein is CASSPTVMSYNEQFF. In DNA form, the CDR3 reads TGTGCCAGCAGCCCGACTGTAATGTCCTACAATGAGCAGTTCTTC.

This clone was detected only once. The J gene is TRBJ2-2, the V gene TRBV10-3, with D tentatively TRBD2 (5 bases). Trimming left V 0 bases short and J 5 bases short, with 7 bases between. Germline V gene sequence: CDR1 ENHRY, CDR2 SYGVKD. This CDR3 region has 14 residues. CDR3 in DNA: TGTGCCATCAGTGAGTCTACTAGGACCGGGGAGCTGTTTTTT. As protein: CAISESTRTGELFF.

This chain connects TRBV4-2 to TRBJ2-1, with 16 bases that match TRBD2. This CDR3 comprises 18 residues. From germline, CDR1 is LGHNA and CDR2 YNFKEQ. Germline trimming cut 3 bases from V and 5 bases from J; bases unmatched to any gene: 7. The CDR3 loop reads CASSQGTSGRGGHNEQFF. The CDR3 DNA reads TGTGCCAGCAGCCAGGGGACTAGCGGGAGGGGGGGGCACAATGAGCAGTTCTTC.

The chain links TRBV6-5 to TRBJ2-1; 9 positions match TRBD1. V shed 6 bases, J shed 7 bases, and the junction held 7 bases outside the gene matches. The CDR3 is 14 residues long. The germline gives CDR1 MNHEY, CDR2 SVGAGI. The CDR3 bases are TGTGCCAGCAGGACCGACAGGGGGGTTAATGAGCAGTTCTTC. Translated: CASRTDRGVNEQFF.

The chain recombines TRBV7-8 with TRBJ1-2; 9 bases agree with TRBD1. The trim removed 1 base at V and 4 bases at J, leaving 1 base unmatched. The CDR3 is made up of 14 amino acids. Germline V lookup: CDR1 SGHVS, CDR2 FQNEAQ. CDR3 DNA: TGTGCCAGCAGCTTAGGACAGGGGGGCTATGGCTACACCTTC. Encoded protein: CASSLGQGGYGYTF.

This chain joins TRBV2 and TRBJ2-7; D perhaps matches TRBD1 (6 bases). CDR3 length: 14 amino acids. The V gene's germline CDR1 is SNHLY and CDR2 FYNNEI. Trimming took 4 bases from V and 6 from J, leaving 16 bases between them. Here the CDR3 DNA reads TGTGCCAGCAGTGGGGTACAGGGCTTAGGCGAGCAGTACTTC. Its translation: CASSGVQGLGEQYF.

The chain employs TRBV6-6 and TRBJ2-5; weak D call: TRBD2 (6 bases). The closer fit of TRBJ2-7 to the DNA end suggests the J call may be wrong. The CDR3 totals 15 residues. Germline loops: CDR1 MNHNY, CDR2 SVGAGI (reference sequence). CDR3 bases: TGTGCCAGCAGTTACCCGGGACTGGCAAACTACGAGCAGTACTTC. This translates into CASSYPGLANYEQYF.

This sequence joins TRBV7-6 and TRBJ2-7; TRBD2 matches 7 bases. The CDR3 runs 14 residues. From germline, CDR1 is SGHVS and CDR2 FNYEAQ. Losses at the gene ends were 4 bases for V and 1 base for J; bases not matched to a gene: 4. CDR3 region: CASSSSSGSYEQYF. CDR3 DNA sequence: TGTGCCAGCAGCTCCAGTAGCGGGTCCTACGAGCAGTACTTC.

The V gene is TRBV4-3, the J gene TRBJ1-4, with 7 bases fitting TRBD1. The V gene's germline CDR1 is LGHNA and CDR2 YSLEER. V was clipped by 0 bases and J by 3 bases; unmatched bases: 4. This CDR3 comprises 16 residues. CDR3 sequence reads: CASSQDGGTANEKLFF. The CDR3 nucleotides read TGCGCCAGCAGCCAAGATGGTGGGACAGCTAATGAAAAACTGTTTTTT.

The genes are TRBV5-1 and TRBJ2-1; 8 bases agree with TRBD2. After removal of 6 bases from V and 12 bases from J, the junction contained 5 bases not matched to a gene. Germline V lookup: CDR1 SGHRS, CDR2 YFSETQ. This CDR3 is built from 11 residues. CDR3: CASNNRGGQFF. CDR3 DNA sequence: TGCGCCAGCAACAACCGGGGGGGGCAGTTCTTC.